This section outlines one TCR beta chain sequence together with its context. Its cognate antigen has yet to be identified. One base away there is no much larger clone; base qualities are not given. The time point tag for this specimen amounts to: baseline before first vaccination. Vaccinee samples came from UK trials COV001 and COV002, including a single-blind randomized controlled phase 2/3 trial of AZD1222 (ChAdOx1 nCoV-19) in healthy adults. Trial participant PBMC samples were collected at day 0 and day 28 after the second dose for TCRbeta chain sequencing. The sample is drawn from a study of T cell responses to AZD1222 COVID-19 vaccine (dated by TCRdb to 2020 to 2022). About the study as a whole: AZD1222 recipients whose second dose came at about 4 weeks and those whose second dose came at about 12 weeks were combined into one group, since spike-specific TCR depth and breadth did not differ between the two schedules. TCR sequencing covered roughly 230 trial participants: 200 to 220 given two doses of AZD1222 and approximately 26 given two doses of MenACWY control vaccine. Trial participants were enrolled into age subgroups of 18-55, 56-69 and 70-plus years, which contained about 160, 30 and 59 TCR-sequenced participants, respectively. Study-wide findings and limitations: CD4 TCRs associated with the vaccine covered the entire spike protein, and the dominant responses were in regions 160-218 and 743-854. The 56-69-year group was small, and its depth increase did not reach significance, likely because of low power. Because no samples from the day 14 peak response were available, repertoires could be characterized only after the peak T cell response. Reportedly, close to half of the unique spike-specific TCRs recognized epitopes lying outside the regions that are mutated in the B.1.351 and B.1.1.7 variants. Conclusions about previously exposed vaccinees are limited, since just a handful of AZD1222 recipients were seropositive for SARS-CoV-2 at baseline. After two AZD1222 doses, spike-specific TCR breadth and depth were significantly higher than at day 0 and than in MenACWY recipients. Most participants were white British and females outnumbered males, and the authors suggested that clonal diversity may have been underestimated.

The CDR3 regions of human TCRbeta chains were analyzed by immunosequencing. As for the original processing: TCRs in the repertoires were matched against a reference library of SARS-CoV-2-specific TCRs that had been generated with the MIRA antigen-specificity platform. Breadth was defined as the fraction of unique TCRs that were SARS-CoV-2-associated. Depth was defined as the fraction of total T cells that were SARS-CoV-2-associated. Each spike-specific TCR was assigned to its reactive spike region and to a CD4 or CD8 class using the MIRA data. Log10-transformed breadth and depth values were compared by one-way ANOVA with Sidak's multiple comparisons tests. In TCRdb, the immuneACCESS table is reduced to in-frame sequences with V and J assigned. These tables do not hold every clone; where another copy was compared, an unresolved V gene accounts for under half, and the others remain unexplained. Clone size and V and J calls were adopted from that table, with D and trimming inferred from the DNA. The sample profile shows 150,000 to 180,000 clones; less than 90% of them were found once. Of the sample, 2.5% to 4% falls within the top ten clones.

The sequence derives from an adult in good health. Specimen: peripheral blood, collected on day 0 of AZD1222 vaccination.

The encoded CDR3 is CASSGSLDSYNEQFF. The DNA sequence is given as TGTGCCAGCAGCGGATCCCTAGACTCCTACAATGAGCAGTTCTTC. This chain joins TRBV9 to TRBJ2-1, with no reliable assignment of the D segment. From its cysteine to its phenylalanine, the CDR3 spans 15 amino acids. Just the 45-base CDR3 DNA is kept, in frame starting at base 1. Sequences SGDLS (CDR1) and YYNGEE (CDR2) are obtained from the germline V gene. V is pared back by 3 bases and J by 0 bases, with 10 bases lying between the germline termini.